This TCR beta chain was retrieved from a study of T cells in Graves' hyperthyroidism and ophthalmopathy. The source material, RNA transcripts, was used to amplify TCR beta CDR3 regions. HTBI primers were employed in a first-round RT-PCR of the TCR CDR3. TCRdb ran MiXCR on the multiplex PCR reads and lists one entry per CDR3 protein. In the table there are about 370,000 distinct CDR3 sequences, 12% to 15% of which are singletons. Looked up from germline, CDR1 is MNHEY and CDR2 is SVGEGT. Trimming shortened V by 4 bases and J by 4 bases, and 12 bases separated the two germline ends. This CDR3 has 14 residues.

Source material: blood. The clonotype was recovered from a woman between 55 and 75 years old with Graves' ophthalmopathy. This rearrangement joins TRBV6-2 or TRBV6-3 to TRBJ2-3; D is possibly TRBD1 (6 bases). CDR3 nucleotide sequence: TGTGCCAGCAGTTCACAGGGAACCGCAGATACGCAGTATTTT. It encodes CASSSQGTADTQYF.